Given below is one T cell receptor beta chain in context. Its specificity is unknown. Sequencing was performed with immunoSEQ multiplex PCR; in TCRdb, only in-frame clones are kept and a portion is missing. This repertoire shows 82,000 or so clones, around 83% found once; its top ten account for about 2.3%. The data belong to a study of OX40 agonist ivuxolimab in advanced cancers. Study details: Checkpoint inhibitors had been given previously to roughly 40% of patients. Three patients, one with hepatocellular carcinoma and two with cutaneous melanoma, responded partially.

The CDR3 runs 14 residues. Trimming cost V 1 base and J 7 bases, with 13 bases left between them. The germline gives CDR1 SNHLY, CDR2 FYNNEI. Autoimmune disease history or systemic immunosuppression meant exclusion. Regarding the study as a whole: There were also nonresponders showing low normalized T-cell clonal expansion.

This rearrangement joins TRBV2 to TRBJ1-1; tentatively, D is TRBD1 (5 bases). Sequenced material: CD4+ or CD8+ T cells sorted from blood, taken in a trial of the OX40 agonist ivuxolimab. The source is an adult with an advanced solid tumor such as melanoma, head and neck, liver or kidney cancer. The CDR3 here is CASSEDRLGFEAFF. Written as DNA, the CDR3 is TGTGCCAGCAGTGAAGACAGGTTGGGTTTTGAAGCTTTCTTT.